Given below is one T cell receptor (beta chain) in context. No antigen is known for it. A quantity of 0.5 to 1 ug RNA underwent reverse transcription using random hexamers. Via MiXCR, TCRdb re-called the immunoSEQ multiplex PCR reads, giving one row per CDR3 protein. The sample lists around 170,000 distinct CDR3 sequences; roughly 94% were seen once. The CDR3 sequence is 11 residues long. Germline V gene data show CDR1 as SQVTM and CDR2 as ANQGSEA. V was trimmed by 3 bases and J by 3 bases, leaving 5 bases between them. The sample belongs to a study of CD8 T cells in Susac syndrome. Study-wide context: Each patient with Susac syndrome, at the time of blood draw, was therapy-naive, on corticosteroids, or on intravenous immunoglobulin alone. Overall study results and limits: It was in TEMRA cells and active patients that Susac CD8+ clonal expansion peaked.

The material sequenced was CD8+ T cells from PBMCs. The TCR was taken from a human donor with Susac syndrome. The chain uses TRBV29-1 and TRBJ1-1; D gene uncertain. The CDR3 sequence is CSVDWDTEAFF. The CDR3 DNA follows: TGCAGCGTTGATTGGGACACTGAAGCTTTCTTT.